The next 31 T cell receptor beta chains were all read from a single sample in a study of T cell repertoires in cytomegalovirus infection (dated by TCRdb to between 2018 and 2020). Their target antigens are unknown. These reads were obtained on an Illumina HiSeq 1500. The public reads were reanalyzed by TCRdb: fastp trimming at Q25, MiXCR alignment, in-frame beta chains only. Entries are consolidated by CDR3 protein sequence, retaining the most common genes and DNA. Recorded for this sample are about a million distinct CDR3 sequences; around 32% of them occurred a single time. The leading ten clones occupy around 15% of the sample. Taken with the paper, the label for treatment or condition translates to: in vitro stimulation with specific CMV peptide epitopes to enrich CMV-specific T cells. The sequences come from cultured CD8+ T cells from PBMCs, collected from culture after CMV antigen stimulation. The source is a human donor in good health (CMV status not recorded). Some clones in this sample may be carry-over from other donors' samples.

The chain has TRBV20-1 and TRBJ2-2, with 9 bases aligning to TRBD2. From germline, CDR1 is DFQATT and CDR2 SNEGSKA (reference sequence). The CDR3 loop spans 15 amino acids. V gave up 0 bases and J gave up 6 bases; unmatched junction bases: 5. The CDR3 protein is CSARDLAGGAGELFF. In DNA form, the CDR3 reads TGCAGTGCTAGAGATCTGGCGGGGGGGGCCGGGGAGCTGTTTTTT.

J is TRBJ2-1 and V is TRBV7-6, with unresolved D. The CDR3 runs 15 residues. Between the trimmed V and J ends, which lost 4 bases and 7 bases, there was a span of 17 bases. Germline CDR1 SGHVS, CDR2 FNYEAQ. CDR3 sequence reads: CASSSLRTLINEQFF. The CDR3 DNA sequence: TGTGCCAGCAGCTCCCTGCGGACCCTAATTAATGAGCAGTTCTTC. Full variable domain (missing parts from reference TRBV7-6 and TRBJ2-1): GAGVSQSPRYKVTKRGQDVALRCDPISGHVSLYWYRQALGQGPEFLTYFNYEAQQDKSGLPNDRFSAERPEGSISTLTIQRTEQRDSAMYRCASSSLRTLINEQFFGPGTRLTVL.

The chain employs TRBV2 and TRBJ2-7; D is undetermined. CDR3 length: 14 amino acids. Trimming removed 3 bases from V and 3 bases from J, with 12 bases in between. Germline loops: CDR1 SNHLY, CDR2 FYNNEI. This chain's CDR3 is CASSDWGLGYEQYV. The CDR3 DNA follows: TGTGCCAGCAGTGATTGGGGTCTAGGCTACGAGCAGTACGTC.

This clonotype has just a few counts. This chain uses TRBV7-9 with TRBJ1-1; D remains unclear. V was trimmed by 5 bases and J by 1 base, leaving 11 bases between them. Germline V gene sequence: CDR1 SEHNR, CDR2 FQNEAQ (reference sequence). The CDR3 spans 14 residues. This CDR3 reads CASSGRTGNTEAFF. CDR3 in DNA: TGTGCCAGCAGCGGGAGGACGGGGAACACTGAAGCTTTCTTT.

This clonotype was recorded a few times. CDR3 protein: CASSIMGMNTEAFF. CDR3 coding DNA: TGTGCCAGTAGTATAATGGGTATGAACACTGAAGCTTTCTTT. The chain has TRBV19 and TRBJ1-1; D gene uncertain. The V gene's germline CDR1 is LNHDA and CDR2 SQIVND (reference sequence). V lost 2 bases and J 0 bases, leaving 7 bases between the germline ends. This CDR3 comprises 14 residues.

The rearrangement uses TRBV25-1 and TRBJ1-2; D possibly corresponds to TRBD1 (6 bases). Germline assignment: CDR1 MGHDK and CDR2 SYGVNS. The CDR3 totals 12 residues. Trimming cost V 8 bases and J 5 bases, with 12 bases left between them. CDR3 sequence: CASQTGKYGYTF. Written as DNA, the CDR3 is TGTGCCAGCCAAACAGGGAAATATGGCTACACCTTC.

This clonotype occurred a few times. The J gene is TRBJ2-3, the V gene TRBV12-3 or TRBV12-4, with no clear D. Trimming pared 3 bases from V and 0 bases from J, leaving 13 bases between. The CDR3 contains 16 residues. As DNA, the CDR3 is TGTGCCAGCAGTTTCGAAGGGTATACTAGCACAGATACGCAGTATTTT. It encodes CASSFEGYTSTDTQYF.

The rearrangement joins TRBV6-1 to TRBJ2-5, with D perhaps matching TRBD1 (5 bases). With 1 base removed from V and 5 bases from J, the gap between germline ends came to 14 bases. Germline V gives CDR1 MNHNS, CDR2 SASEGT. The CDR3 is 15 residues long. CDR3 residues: CASSEVVVRGETQYF. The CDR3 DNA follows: TGTGCCAGCAGTGAAGTTGTCGTAAGGGGTGAGACCCAGTACTTC.

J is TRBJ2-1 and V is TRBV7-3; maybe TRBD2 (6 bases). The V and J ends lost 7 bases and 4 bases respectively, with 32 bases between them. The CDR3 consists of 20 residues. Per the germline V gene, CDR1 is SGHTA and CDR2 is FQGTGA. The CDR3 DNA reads TGTGCCAGCATGCGAGACGCCGTGAACCCTGGCGGGGTCTCTTACAATGAGCAGTTCTTC. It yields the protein CASMRDAVNPGGVSYNEQFF.

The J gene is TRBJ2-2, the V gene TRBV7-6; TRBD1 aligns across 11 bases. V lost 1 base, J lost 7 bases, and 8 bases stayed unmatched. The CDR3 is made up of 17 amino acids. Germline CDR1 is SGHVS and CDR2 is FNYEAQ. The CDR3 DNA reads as TGTGCCAGCAGCTTAGAGACCGGGACAGGGGGTTTCGGGGAGCTGTTTTTT. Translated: CASSLETGTGGFGELFF.

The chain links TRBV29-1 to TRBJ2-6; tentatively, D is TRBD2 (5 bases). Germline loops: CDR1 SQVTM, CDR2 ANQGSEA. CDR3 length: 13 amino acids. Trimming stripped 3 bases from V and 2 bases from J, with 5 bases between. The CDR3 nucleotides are TGCAGCGTTGACGGGACTGGGGCCAACGTCCTGACTTTC. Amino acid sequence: CSVDGTGANVLTF.

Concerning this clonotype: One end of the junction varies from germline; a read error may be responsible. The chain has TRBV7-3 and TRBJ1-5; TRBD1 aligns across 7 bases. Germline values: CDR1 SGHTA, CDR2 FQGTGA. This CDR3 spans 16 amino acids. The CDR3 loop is CANSPKGTAINQPQHF. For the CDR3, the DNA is TGTGCCAACAGCCCTAAGGGGACAGCAATCAATCAGCCCCAGCATTTT. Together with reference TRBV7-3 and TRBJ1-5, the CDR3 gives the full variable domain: GAGVSQTPSNKVTEKGKYVELRCDPISGHTALYWYRQSLGQGPEFLIYFQGTGAADDSGLPNDRFFAVRPEGSVSTLKIQRTERGDSAVYLCANSPKGTAINQPQHFGDGTRLSIL.

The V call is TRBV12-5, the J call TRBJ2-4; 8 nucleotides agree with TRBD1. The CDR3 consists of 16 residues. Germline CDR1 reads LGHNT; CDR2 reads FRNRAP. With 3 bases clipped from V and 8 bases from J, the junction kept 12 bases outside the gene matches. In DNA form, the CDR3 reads TGTGCTAGTGGTTTTTTACCGGAAGGACAGGGAGACATTCAGTACTTC. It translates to CASGFLPEGQGDIQYF.

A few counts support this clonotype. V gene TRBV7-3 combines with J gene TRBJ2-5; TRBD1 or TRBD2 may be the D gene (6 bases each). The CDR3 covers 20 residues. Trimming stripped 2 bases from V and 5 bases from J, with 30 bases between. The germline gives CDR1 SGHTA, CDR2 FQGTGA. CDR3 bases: TGTGCCAGCAGCTTATCTAGTCGTCGTAAGATTGGGGGGCAGTCGGAGACCCAGTACTTC. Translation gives CASSLSSRRKIGGQSETQYF.

This CDR3 reads CSASEDRGYEQYF. The CDR3 coding sequence is TGCAGTGCTAGTGAGGACAGGGGGTACGAGCAGTACTTC. The rearrangement joins TRBV20-1 to TRBJ2-7; 10 bases are a match to TRBD1. V gave up 3 bases and J gave up 4 bases; unmatched junction bases: 3. This CDR3 has 13 amino acids. Germline values: CDR1 DFQATT, CDR2 SNEGSKA (reference sequence).

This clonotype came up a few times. The CDR3 DNA sequence: TGTGCCAGTAGGCACCGGGACAGGGCTTATGGCTACACCTTC. Its translation: CASRHRDRAYGYTF. The chain is built from TRBV19 and TRBJ1-2, with TRBD1 identical over 9 bases. J lost 5 bases, V lost 6 bases, and 7 bases had no gene match. The germline CDR1 and CDR2 sequences are LNHDA and SQIVND (reference sequence). The length of the CDR3 is 14 residues.

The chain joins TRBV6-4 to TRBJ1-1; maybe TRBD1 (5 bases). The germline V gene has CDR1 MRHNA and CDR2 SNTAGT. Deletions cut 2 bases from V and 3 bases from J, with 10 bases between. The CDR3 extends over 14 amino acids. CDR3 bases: TGTGCCAGCAGTGACCTCGGGGGACACACTGAAGCTTTCTTT. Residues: CASSDLGGHTEAFF.

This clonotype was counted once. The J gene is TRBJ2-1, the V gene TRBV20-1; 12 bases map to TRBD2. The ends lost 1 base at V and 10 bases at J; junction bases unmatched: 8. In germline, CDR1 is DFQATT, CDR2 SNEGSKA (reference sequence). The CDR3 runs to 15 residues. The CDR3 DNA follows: TGCAGTGCTAGAGTTAGACTAGCGGGGGCTGGGGAGCAGTTCTTC. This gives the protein CSARVRLAGAGEQFF.

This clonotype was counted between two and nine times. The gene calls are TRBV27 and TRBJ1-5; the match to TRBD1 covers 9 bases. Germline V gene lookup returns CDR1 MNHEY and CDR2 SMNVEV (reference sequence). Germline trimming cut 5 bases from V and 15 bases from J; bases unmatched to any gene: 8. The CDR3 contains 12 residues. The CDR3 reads CASSTNRGPWHF. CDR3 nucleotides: TGTGCCAGCAGTACGAACAGGGGGCCTTGGCATTTT.

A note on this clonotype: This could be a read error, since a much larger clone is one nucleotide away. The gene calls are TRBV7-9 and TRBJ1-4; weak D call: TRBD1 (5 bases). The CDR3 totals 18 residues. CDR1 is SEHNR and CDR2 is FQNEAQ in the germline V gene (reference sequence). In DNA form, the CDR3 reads TGTGTCAGCAGCTTACCCCCCGGGGCCCTGCGAGCTAATGAAAAACTGTTTTTT. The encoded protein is CVSSLPPGALRANEKLFF.

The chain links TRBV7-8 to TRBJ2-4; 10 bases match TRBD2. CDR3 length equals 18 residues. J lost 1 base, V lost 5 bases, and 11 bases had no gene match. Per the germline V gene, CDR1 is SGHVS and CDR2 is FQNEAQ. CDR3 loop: CASSPLAGGTLAKNIQYF. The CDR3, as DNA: TGTGCCAGCAGCCCGTTAGCGGGGGGTACCCTGGCCAAAAACATTCAGTACTTC.

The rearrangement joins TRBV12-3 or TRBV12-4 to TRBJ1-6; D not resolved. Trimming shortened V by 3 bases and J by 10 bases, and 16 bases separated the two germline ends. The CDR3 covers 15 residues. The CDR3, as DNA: TGTGCCAGCAGTTTTGTTGCGGCCGTTGGGTCACCCCTCCACTTT. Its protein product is CASSFVAAVGSPLHF.

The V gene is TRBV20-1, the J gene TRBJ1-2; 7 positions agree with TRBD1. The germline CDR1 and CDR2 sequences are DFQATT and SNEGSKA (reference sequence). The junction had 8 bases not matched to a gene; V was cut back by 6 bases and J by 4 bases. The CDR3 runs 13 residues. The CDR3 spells CSALDREFYGYTF. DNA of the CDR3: TGCAGTGCCCTTGACAGGGAATTCTATGGCTACACCTTC.

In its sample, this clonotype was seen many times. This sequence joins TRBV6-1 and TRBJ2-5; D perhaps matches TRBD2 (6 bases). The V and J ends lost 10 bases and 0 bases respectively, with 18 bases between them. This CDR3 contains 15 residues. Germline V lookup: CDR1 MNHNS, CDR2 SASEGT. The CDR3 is CATLSVGGYQETQYF. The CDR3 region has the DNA TGTGCCACCCTGTCGGTTGGGGGGTACCAAGAGACCCAGTACTTC.

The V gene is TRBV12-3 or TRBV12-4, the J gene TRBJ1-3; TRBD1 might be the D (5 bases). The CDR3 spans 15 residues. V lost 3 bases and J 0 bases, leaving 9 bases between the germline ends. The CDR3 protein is CASSLIDSSGNTIYF. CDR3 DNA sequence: TGTGCCAGCAGTTTGATAGACAGCTCTGGAAACACCATATATTTT.

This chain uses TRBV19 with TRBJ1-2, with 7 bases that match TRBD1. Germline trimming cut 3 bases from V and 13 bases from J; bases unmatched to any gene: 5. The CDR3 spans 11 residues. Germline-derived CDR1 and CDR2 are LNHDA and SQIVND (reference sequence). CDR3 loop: CASSIQGVVTF. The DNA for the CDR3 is TGTGCCAGTAGTATCCAGGGGGTTGTCACCTTC. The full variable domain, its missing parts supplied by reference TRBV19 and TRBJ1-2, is DGGITQSPKYLFRKEGQNVTLSCEQNLNHDAMYWYRQDPGQGLRLIYYSQIVNDFQKGDIAEGYSVSREKKESFPLTVTSAQKNPTAFYLCASSIQGVVTFGSGTRLTVV.

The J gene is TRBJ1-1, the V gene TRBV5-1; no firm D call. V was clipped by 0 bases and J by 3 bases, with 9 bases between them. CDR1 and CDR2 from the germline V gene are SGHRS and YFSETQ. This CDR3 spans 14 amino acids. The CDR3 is CASSLASAYTEAFF. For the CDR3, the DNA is TGCGCCAGCAGCTTGGCGTCGGCTTACACTGAAGCTTTCTTT.

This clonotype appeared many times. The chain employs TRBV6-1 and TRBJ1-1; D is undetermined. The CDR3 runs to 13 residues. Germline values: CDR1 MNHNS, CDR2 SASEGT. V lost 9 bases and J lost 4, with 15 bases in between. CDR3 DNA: TGTGCCAGTAGACACAAAGGAATCACTGAAGCTTTCTTT. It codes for CASRHKGITEAFF.

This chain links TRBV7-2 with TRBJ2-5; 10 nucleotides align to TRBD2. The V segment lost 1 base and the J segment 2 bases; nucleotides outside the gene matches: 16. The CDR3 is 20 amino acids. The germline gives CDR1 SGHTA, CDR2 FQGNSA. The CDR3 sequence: CASSLVLAGGRPPRQETQYF. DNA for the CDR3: TGTGCCAGCAGCTTAGTGTTAGCGGGGGGCAGACCACCTAGACAAGAGACCCAGTACTTC.

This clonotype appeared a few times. DNA for the CDR3: TGTGCCAGCAGCTTAGTTGGGACACCATCCTACGAGCAGTACTTC. It is translated as CASSLVGTPSYEQYF. The chain joins TRBV7-6 to TRBJ2-7, with TRBD1 as a possible D gene (6 bases). Germline V gives CDR1 SGHVS, CDR2 FNYEAQ. The V end was cut by 1 base, the J end by 1 base, with 11 bases between. This CDR3 has 15 amino acids.

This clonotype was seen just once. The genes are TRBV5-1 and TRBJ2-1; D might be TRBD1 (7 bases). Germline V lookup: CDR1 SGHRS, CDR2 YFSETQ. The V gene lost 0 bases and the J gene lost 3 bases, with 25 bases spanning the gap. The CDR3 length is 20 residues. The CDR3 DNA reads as TGCGCCAGCAGCTTGGGCTACAGGGGCGTAGCGGCCCTCCTCTACAATGAGCAGTTCTTC. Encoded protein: CASSLGYRGVAALLYNEQFF.